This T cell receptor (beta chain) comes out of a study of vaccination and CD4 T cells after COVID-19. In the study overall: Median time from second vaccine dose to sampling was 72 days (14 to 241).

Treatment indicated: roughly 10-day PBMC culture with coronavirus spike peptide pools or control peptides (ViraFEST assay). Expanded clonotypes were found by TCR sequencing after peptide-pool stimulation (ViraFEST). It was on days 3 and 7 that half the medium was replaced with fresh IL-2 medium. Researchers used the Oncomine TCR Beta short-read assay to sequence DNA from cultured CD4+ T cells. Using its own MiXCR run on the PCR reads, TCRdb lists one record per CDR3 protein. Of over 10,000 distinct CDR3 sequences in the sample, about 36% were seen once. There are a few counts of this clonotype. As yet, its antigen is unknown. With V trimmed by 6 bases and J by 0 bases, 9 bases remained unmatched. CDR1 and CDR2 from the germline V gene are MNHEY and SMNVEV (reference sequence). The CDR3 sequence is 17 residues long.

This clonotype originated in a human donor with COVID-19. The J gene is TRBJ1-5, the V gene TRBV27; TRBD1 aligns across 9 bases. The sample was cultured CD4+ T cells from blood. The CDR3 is CASSRTGVLYSNQPQHF. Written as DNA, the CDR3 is TGTGCCAGCAGCAGGACAGGGGTCCTCTATAGCAATCAGCCCCAGCATTTT.